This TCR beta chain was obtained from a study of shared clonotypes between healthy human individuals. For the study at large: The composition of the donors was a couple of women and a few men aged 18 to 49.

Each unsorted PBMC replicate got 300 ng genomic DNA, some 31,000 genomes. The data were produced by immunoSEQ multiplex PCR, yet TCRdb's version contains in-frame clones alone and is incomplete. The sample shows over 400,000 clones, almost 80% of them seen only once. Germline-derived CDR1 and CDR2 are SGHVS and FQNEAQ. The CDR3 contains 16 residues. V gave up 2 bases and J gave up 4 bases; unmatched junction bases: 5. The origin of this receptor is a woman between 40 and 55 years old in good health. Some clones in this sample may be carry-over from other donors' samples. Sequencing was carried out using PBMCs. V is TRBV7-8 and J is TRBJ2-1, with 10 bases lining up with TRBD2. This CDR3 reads CASSLSWTSGYNEQFF. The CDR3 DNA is TGTGCCAGCAGCTTATCCTGGACTAGCGGATACAATGAGCAGTTCTTC.